In this sample, the clone carrying this TCR beta chain turned up a few times. Each 10 ml fresh peripheral blood draw supplied the PBMCs. The data originate from a study of T cells in Graves' hyperthyroidism and ophthalmopathy. The CDR3 loop spans 16 amino acids. Looked up from germline, CDR1 is DFQATT and CDR2 is SNEGSKA (reference sequence). V dropped 2 bases and J dropped 1; count of bases not matched to a gene: 7. RNA transcripts provided the source from which TCR beta CDR3 regions were amplified. First-round RT-PCR of the TCR CDR3 relied on the HTBI primer set. TCRdb reprocessed the multiplex PCR reads via MiXCR and lists one record per CDR3 protein. The sample yields hundreds of thousands of distinct CDR3 sequences, less than 25% seen once.

This TCR derives from a young man with Graves' ophthalmopathy. The material sequenced was blood. The J gene is TRBJ2-1, the V gene TRBV20-1; TRBD2 matches 8 bases. In DNA, the CDR3 is TGCAGTGCTAGACCTCCGGGACTAGGATCCTACAATGAGCAGTTCTTC. It specifies CSARPPGLGSYNEQFF.